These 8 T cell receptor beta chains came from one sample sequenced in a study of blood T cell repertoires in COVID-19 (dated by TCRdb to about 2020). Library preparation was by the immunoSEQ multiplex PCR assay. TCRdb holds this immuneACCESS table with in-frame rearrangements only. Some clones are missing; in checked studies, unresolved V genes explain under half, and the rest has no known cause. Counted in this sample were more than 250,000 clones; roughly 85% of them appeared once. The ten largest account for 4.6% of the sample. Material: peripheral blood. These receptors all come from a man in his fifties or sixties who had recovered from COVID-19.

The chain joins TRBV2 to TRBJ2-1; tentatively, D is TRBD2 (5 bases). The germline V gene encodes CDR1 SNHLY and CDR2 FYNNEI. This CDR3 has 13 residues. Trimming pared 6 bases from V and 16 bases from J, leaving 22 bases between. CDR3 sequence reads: CASSPNGLSSPFF. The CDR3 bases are TGTGCCAGCAGCCCCAATGGACTGAGCTCCCCCTTCTTC.

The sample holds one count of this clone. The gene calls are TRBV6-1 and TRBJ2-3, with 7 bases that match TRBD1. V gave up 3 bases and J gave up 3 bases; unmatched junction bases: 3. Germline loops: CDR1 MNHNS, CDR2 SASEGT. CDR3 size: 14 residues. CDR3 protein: CASSDRQGTDTQYF. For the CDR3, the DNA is TGTGCCAGCAGTGACAGACAGGGTACAGATACGCAGTATTTT.

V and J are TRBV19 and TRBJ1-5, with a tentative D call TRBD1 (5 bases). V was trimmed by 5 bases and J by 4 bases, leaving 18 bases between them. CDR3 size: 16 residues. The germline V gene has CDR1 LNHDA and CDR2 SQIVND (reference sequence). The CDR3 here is CASSFQRDWGNQPQHF. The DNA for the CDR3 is TGTGCCAGTAGTTTCCAACGGGACTGGGGGAATCAGCCCCAGCATTTT.

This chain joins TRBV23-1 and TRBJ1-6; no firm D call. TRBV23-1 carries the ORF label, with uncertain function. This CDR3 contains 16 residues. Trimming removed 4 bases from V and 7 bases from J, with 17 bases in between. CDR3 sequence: CASSPGLDQINSPLHF. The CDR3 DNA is TGCGCCAGCAGTCCCGGACTCGACCAAATCAATTCACCCCTCCACTTT.

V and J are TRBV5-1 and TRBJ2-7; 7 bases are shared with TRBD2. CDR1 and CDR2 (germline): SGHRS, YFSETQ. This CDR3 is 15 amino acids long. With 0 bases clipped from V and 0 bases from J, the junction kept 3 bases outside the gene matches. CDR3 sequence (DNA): TGCGCCAGCAGCTTGGAAGGGGACTACTCCTACGAGCAGTACTTC. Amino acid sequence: CASSLEGDYSYEQYF.

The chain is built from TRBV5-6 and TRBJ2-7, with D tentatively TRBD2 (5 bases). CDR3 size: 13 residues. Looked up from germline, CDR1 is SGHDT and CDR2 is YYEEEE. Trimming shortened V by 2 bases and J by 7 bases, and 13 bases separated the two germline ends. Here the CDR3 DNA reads TGTGCCAGCAGCTTCGGGGAACTTTGGGAGCAGTACTTC. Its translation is CASSFGELWEQYF.

In nucleotides, the CDR3 is TGTGCCACCAGCGGGCGTACCCAGACAGGAGTTAACTATGGCTACACCTTC. Translating gives CATSGRTQTGVNYGYTF. The chain combines TRBV15 with TRBJ1-2; weak D call: TRBD1 (6 bases). Germline CDR1 is LNHNV and CDR2 is YYDKDF (reference sequence). This CDR3 has 17 amino acids. Trimming removed 5 bases at V and 1 base at J, with 20 bases between.

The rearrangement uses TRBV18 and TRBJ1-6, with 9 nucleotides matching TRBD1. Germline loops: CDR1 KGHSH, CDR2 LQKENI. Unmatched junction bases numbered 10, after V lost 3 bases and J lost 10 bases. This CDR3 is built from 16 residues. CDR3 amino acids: CASSPQQGARESPLHF. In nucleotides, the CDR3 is TGTGCCAGCTCACCTCAACAGGGGGCCCGAGAGTCACCCCTCCACTTT.